The 5 T cell receptor beta chains listed next were all sequenced from one sample in a study of shared clonotypes between healthy human individuals. TCRdb's table, derived via immunoSEQ multiplex PCR, lists solely in-frame clones and lacks some. The sample has 2 million to 2.5 million clones, around 95% seen once. Sample: naive CD4+ T cells sorted from blood. The subset was: CD45RA+ positively selected. The receptor set was obtained from a man aged 18 to 30 in good health.

This clone was counted a single time. The chain couples TRBV4-1 to TRBJ1-2, with no clear D. V was cut by 1 base and J by 4 bases, with 13 bases left in between. CDR1 is MGHRA, CDR2 YSYEKL, per germline. The CDR3 spans 15 residues. CDR3 bases: TGCGCCAGCAGCCAAGGATTCTTGACTATCTATGGCTACACCTTC. Its translation is CASSQGFLTIYGYTF.

This sequence joins TRBV7-8 and TRBJ1-5, with TRBD1 identical over 7 bases. The V segment lost 7 bases and the J segment 1 base; nucleotides outside the gene matches: 7. In germline, CDR1 is SGHVS, CDR2 FQNEAQ. The CDR3 has 15 residues. CDR3 sequence: CASTWDSQSNQPQHF. CDR3 nucleotide sequence: TGTGCCAGCACCTGGGACAGCCAGAGCAATCAGCCCCAGCATTTT.

The chain links TRBV7-9 to TRBJ2-7; D possibly corresponds to TRBD2 (6 bases). Looked up from germline, CDR1 is SEHNR and CDR2 is FQNEAQ (reference sequence). The CDR3 totals 14 residues. With 5 bases removed from V and 6 bases from J, the gap between germline ends came to 17 bases. CDR3: CASSALALVTEQYF. DNA for the CDR3: TGTGCCAGCAGCGCACTAGCTCTAGTAACCGAGCAGTACTTC. The whole variable domain, filled in from reference TRBV7-9 and TRBJ2-7, reads DTGVSQNPRHKITKRGQNVTFRCDPISEHNRLYWYRQTLGQGPEFLTYFQNEAQLEKSRLLSDRFSAERPKGSFSTLEIQRTEQGDSAMYLCASSALALVTEQYFGPGTRLTVT.

The chain links TRBV6-5 to TRBJ1-1; 7 nucleotides align to TRBD1. Germline CDR1 and CDR2: MNHEY and SVGAGI. The length of the CDR3 is 15 residues. Trimming took 6 bases from V and 4 from J; bases not matched to a gene: 11. CDR3 DNA: TGTGCCAGCAGAGAGGGAGGGGGCCGGAGCACTGAAGCTTTCTTT. It translates to CASREGGGRSTEAFF.

About this clone: Other DNA sequences from this sample encode an identical CDR3 as well. For the CDR3, the DNA is TGTGCCAGCAGGGGACAGGGCCGCTACGAGCAGTACTTC. Amino acids: CASRGQGRYEQYF. This chain joins TRBV28 and TRBJ2-7; 9 nucleotides align to TRBD1. V dropped 6 bases and J dropped 3; count of bases not matched to a gene: 3. The CDR3 is 13 residues long. Germline V gene sequence: CDR1 MDHEN, CDR2 SYDVKM.